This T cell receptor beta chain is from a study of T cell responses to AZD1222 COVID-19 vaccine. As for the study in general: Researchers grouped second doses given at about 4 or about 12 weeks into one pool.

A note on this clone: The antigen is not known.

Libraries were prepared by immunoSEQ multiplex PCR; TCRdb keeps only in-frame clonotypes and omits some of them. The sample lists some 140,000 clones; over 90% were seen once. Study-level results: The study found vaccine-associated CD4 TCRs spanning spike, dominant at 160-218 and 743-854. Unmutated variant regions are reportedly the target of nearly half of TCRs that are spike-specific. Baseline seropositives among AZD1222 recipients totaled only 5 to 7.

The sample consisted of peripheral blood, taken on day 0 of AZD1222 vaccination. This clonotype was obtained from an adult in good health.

CDR3 sequence: CASSLGWGARNSPLHF. The DNA of the CDR3 is TGTGCCAGCAGCTTGGGCTGGGGGGCCAGAAATTCACCCCTCCACTTT. This chain links TRBV5-4 with TRBJ1-6; possible D gene TRBD1, 6 bases. Trimming removed 0 bases at V and 7 bases at J, with 14 bases between. The CDR3 extends over 16 amino acids. Per germline, CDR1 SGHNT and CDR2 YYREEE (reference sequence).